The 3 T cell receptor beta chains reported below all come from one sample, sequenced in a study of T and B cells in COVID-19 patients. Blood genomic DNA input for TRB amplification was about 240-550 ng. Multiplex PCR with BIOMED2 TRB-A/B primer pools amplified TRB rearrangements. In TCRdb, the multiplex PCR reads were re-called with MiXCR into one record per CDR3 protein. The sample yields over 10,000 distinct CDR3 sequences, 25% to 35% seen once. The sample comprised blood. The source is a human donor who had recovered from COVID-19.

This clonotype turned up a few times. V gene TRBV6-2 or TRBV6-3 combines with J gene TRBJ1-2; D call uncertain. This CDR3 comprises 12 residues. The ends were cut back, 3 bases at V and 4 bases at J, with 6 bases in the middle. Germline values: CDR1 MNHEY, CDR2 SVGEGT. The CDR3 DNA sequence: TGTGCCAGCAGTTATAGCGCCTATGGCTACACCTTC. Amino acid sequence: CASSYSAYGYTF.

V and J are TRBV24-1 and TRBJ1-5; a weak D match, TRBD1 (5 bases). The CDR3 runs to 15 residues. V was clipped by 3 bases and J by 5 bases, with 13 bases between them. Germline lookup yields CDR1 KGHDR and CDR2 SFDVKD. The CDR3 DNA reads as TGTGCCACCAGTGATCGGGGGTTTGGGGATCAGCCCCAGCATTTT. Translation: CATSDRGFGDQPQHF.

This clonotype was detected a few times. The chain joins TRBV12-3 or TRBV12-4 to TRBJ2-3; 10 positions agree with TRBD2. Trimming removed 6 bases from V and 5 bases from J; junction bases left unmatched: 8. The CDR3 is made up of 15 amino acids. The CDR3 DNA reads as TGTGCCAGCAGACCCACACTAGCGGGGTTAGATACGCAGTATTTT. This gives the protein CASRPTLAGLDTQYF.